Listed below are T cell receptor beta chains from one sample, sequenced in a study of blood T cell repertoires in COVID-19. Some clones are missing from TCRdb's copy, which holds only in-frame ones; the method was immunoSEQ multiplex PCR. The sample records roughly 78,000 clones, 80% being singletons. Sequencing was carried out using peripheral blood. Every receptor here comes from a man aged 50-60 years with COVID-19, enrolled during active disease. Each CDR3 is given without its conserved first and last residue. The D gene is left open where the match is weak. Not all rows give a size; the values are once, few, many and, for expanded clones, a class.

J: TRBJ1-6; size: NA; V: TRBV6-5; D: TRBD1; CDR3: ASSKQGAGSPLH
J: TRBJ2-1; size: NA; V: TRBV24-1; D: TRBD1; CDR3: ATSTRTGGSYNEQF
J: TRBJ2-3; size: once; V: TRBV6-1; D: NA; CDR3: ASSELGGGPTDTQY
J: TRBJ2-5; size: NA; V: TRBV18; D: NA; CDR3: ASSPPSAGQETQY
J: TRBJ1-1; size: NA; V: TRBV18; D: NA; CDR3: ASSPRAGAPNTEAF
J: TRBJ1-5; size: large; V: TRBV2; D: NA; CDR3: ASSDLRGGQPQH
J: TRBJ2-1; size: NA; V: TRBV4-1; D: TRBD1; CDR3: ASSRRQGAFNEQF
J: TRBJ2-1; size: few; V: TRBV15; D: TRBD1; CDR3: ATSSIDRARNEQF
J: TRBJ1-2; size: few; V: TRBV19; D: TRBD1; CDR3: ASSTIQGRDGYT
J: TRBJ2-1; size: NA; V: TRBV6-5; D: TRBD2; CDR3: ASSYVGTSGTGEQF
J: TRBJ1-2; size: NA; V: TRBV9; D: NA; CDR3: ASSVDSLGYGYT
J: TRBJ2-5; size: NA; V: TRBV7-3; D: NA; CDR3: ASSLGLQETQY
J: TRBJ2-7; size: once; V: TRBV21-1; D: NA; CDR3: ASRYRGYYEQY
J: TRBJ2-5; size: NA; V: TRBV7-6; D: TRBD1; CDR3: ASSFRTGWQETQY
J: TRBJ1-1; size: NA; V: TRBV30; D: NA; CDR3: AWSIRGTEAF
J: TRBJ2-3; size: NA; V: TRBV5-1; D: NA; CDR3: ASSLSLGSTDTQY
J: TRBJ2-1; size: NA; V: TRBV5-1; D: NA; CDR3: ASSTDMSSYNEQF
J: TRBJ1-1; size: many; V: TRBV16; D: TRBD1; CDR3: ASSLYPGTGGARAEAF
J: TRBJ2-1; size: NA; V: TRBV28; D: TRBD2; CDR3: ASSQGTSGINEQF
J: TRBJ2-7; size: NA; V: TRBV6-2/TRBV6-3; D: NA; CDR3: ASSFAGVEQY
J: TRBJ2-2; size: NA; V: TRBV30; D: TRBD1; CDR3: AWRTGGGTGELF
J: TRBJ2-7; size: NA; V: TRBV2; D: NA; CDR3: ASSRTTGQY
J: TRBJ1-1; size: NA; V: TRBV5-1; D: TRBD1; CDR3: ASSVNRDRVNTEAF
J: TRBJ1-3; size: few; V: TRBV6-5; D: NA; CDR3: ASSYSQGASGNTIY
J: TRBJ2-3; size: NA; V: TRBV9; D: NA; CDR3: ASSHGVRTDTQY
J: TRBJ2-7; size: NA; V: TRBV28; D: NA; CDR3: ASSLTGSAYEQY
J: TRBJ1-5; size: few; V: TRBV6-1; D: TRBD1; CDR3: ASSEVRGQGHQPQH
J: TRBJ2-7; size: NA; V: TRBV30; D: NA; CDR3: AWSLANGGYEQY
J: TRBJ2-4; size: NA; V: TRBV4-3; D: TRBD1; CDR3: ASSPGQGSNIQY
J: TRBJ1-1; size: once; V: TRBV18; D: NA; CDR3: ASLQGNTEAF
J: TRBJ2-1; size: NA; V: TRBV7-3; D: TRBD2; CDR3: ASSLSTSGYNEQF
J: TRBJ2-7; size: NA; V: TRBV15; D: TRBD2; CDR3: ATSRDSGSSYEQY
J: TRBJ2-5; size: NA; V: TRBV9; D: TRBD1; CDR3: ASSVGGTEMGETQY
J: TRBJ2-4; size: NA; V: TRBV7-2; D: NA; CDR3: ASSLGLAKNIQY
J: TRBJ2-1; size: NA; V: TRBV28; D: NA; CDR3: ASSLPTSEQF
J: TRBJ2-1; size: NA; V: TRBV5-5; D: TRBD1; CDR3: ASSLVDRVFHEQF
J: TRBJ1-2; size: NA; V: TRBV19; D: NA; CDR3: ASSIVQFLQGKDGNYGYT
J: TRBJ1-2; size: few; V: TRBV9; D: NA; CDR3: ASSRDSKKDGYT
J: TRBJ2-1; size: NA; V: TRBV15; D: NA; CDR3: ATSRDQYGDEQF
J: TRBJ2-3; size: once; V: TRBV11-2; D: NA; CDR3: ASSSPYSLLSTDTQY
J: TRBJ1-5; size: NA; V: TRBV28; D: NA; CDR3: ASFRGNQPQH
J: TRBJ2-7; size: NA; V: TRBV30; D: NA; CDR3: AWSGGSGPAYEQY
J: TRBJ1-6; size: NA; V: TRBV18; D: NA; CDR3: ASSPPGRENSPLH
J: TRBJ1-3; size: NA; V: TRBV7-8; D: NA; CDR3: ASSLSPGPGNTIY
J: TRBJ1-1; size: NA; V: TRBV19; D: NA; CDR3: ASSIGHLNTEAF
J: TRBJ2-2; size: few; V: TRBV6-4; D: TRBD1; CDR3: ASRGDRADTGELF
J: TRBJ1-3; size: NA; V: TRBV5-1; D: NA; CDR3: ASSLHSGNTIY
J: TRBJ2-1; size: once; V: TRBV5-4; D: TRBD2; CDR3: ASMVGSGRVLNEQF
J: TRBJ2-3; size: NA; V: TRBV9; D: NA; CDR3: ASSVGPGSDTQY
J: TRBJ1-3; size: once; V: TRBV18; D: NA; CDR3: ASSSSGQSPSGNTIY